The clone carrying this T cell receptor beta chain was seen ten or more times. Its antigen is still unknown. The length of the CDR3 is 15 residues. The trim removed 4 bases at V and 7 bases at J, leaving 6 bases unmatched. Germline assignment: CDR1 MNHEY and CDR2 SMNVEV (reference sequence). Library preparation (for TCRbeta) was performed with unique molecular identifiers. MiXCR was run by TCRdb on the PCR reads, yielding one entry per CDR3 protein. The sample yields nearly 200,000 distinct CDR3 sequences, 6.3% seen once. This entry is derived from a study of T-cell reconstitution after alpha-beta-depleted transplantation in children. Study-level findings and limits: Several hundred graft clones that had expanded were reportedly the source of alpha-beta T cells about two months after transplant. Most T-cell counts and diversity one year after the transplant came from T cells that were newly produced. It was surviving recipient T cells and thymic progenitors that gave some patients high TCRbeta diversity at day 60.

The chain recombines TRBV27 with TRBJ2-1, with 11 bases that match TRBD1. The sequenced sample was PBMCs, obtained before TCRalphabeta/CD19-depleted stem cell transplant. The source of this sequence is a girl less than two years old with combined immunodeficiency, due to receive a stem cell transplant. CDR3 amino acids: CASSSGTGGLNEQFF. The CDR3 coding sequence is TGTGCCAGCAGTTCCGGGACAGGGGGGCTAAATGAGCAGTTCTTC.